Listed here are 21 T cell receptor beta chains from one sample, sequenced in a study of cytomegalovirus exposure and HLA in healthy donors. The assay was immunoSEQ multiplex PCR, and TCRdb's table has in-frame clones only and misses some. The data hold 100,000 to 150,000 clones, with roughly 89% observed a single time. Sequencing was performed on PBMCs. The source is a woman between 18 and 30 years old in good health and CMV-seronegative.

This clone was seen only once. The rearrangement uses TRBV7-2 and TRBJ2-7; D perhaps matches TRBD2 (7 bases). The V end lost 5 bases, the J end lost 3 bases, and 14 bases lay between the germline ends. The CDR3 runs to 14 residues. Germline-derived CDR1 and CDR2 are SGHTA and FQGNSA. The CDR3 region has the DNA TGTGCCAGCAGCCGAGGGGGGGGCTTCTACGAGCAGTACTTC. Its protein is CASSRGGGFYEQYF.

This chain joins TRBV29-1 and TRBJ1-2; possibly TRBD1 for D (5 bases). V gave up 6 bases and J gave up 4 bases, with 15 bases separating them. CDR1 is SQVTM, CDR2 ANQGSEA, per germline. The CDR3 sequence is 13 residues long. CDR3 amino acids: CSVVSDGGYGYTF. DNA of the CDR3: TGCAGCGTCGTCAGCGACGGGGGCTATGGCTACACCTTC.

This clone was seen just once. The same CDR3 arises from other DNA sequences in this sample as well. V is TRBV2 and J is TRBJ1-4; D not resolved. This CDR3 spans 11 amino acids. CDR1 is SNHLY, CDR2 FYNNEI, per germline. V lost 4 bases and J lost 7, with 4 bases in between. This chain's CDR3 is CASSVSEKLFF. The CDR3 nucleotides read TGTGCCAGCAGTGTCAGTGAAAAACTGTTTTTT.

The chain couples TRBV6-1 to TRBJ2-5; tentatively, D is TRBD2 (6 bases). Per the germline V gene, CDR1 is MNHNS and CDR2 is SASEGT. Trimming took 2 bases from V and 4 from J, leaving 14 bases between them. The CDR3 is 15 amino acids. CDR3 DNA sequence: TGTGCCAGCAGTGAATCCGGGACTCGGCCAGAGACCCAGTACTTC. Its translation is CASSESGTRPETQYF.

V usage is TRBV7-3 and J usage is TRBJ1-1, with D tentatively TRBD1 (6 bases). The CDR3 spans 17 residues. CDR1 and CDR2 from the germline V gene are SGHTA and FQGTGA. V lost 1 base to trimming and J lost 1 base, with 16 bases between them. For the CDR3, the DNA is TGTGCCAGCAGCTTAATAGGTCCTGGGGGCAAGAACACTGAAGCTTTCTTT. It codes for CASSLIGPGGKNTEAFF.

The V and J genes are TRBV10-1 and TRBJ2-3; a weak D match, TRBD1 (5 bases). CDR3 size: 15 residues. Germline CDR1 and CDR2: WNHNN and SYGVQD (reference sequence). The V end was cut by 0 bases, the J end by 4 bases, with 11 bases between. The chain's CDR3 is CASSESPRDADTQYF. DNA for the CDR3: TGCGCCAGCAGTGAGTCGCCCAGGGATGCAGATACGCAGTATTTT.

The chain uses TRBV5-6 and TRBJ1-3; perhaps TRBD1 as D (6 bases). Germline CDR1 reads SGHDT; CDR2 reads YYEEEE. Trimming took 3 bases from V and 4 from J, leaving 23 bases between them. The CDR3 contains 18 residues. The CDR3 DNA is TGTGCCAGCAGCTCCAAGTGGGCAACGGACAGCCACGGAAACACCATATATTTT. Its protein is CASSSKWATDSHGNTIYF.

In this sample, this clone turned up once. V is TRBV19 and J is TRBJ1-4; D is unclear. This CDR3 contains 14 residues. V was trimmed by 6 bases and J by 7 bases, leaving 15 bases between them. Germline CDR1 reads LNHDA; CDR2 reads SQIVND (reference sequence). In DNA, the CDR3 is TGTGCCAGTAGCGAACCGGGGATGGGTGAAAAACTGTTTTTT. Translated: CASSEPGMGEKLFF.

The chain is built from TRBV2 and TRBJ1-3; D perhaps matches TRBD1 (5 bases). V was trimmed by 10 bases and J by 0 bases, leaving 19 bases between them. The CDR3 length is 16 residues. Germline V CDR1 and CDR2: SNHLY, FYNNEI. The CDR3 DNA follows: TGTGCCACCCTGAAGGGCGGGACTAACTCTGGAAACACCATATATTTT. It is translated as CATLKGGTNSGNTIYF.

CDR3 amino acids: CASSLSPNQPQHF. The CDR3 nucleotides are TGCGCCAGCAGCTTATCTCCCAATCAGCCCCAGCATTTT. V is TRBV5-1 and J is TRBJ1-5, with D uncertain. The CDR3 loop spans 13 amino acids. V lost 2 bases, J lost 3 bases, and 6 bases lay in between. Germline loops: CDR1 SGHRS, CDR2 YFSETQ.

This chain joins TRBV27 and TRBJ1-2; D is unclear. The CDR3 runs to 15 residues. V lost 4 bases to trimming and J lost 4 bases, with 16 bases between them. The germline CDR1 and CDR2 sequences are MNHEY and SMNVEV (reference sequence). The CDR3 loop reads CASSSTLAGVYGYTF. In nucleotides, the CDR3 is TGTGCCAGCAGTTCGACACTGGCCGGGGTCTATGGCTACACCTTC.

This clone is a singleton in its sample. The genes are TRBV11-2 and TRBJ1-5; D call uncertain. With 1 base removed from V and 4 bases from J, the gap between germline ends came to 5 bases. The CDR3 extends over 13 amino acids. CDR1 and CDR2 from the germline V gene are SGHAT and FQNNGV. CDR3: CASSLVSNQPQHF. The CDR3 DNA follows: TGTGCCAGCAGCTTAGTTAGTAATCAGCCCCAGCATTTT.

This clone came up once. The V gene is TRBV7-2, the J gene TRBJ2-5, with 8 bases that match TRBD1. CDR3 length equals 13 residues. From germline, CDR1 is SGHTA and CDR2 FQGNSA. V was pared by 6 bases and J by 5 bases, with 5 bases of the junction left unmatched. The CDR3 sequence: CASRAGGRETQYF. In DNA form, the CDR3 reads TGTGCCAGCAGGGCAGGGGGCAGGGAGACCCAGTACTTC. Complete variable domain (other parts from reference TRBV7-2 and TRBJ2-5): GAGVSQSPSNKVTEKGKDVELRCDPISGHTALYWYRQSLGQGLEFLIYFQGNSAPDKSGLPSDRFSAERTGGSVSTLTIQRTQQEDSAVYLCASRAGGRETQYFGPGTRLLVL.

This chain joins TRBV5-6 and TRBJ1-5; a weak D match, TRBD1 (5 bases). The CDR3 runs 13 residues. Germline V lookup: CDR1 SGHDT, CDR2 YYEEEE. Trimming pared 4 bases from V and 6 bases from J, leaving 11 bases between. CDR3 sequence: CASSPLGAQPQHF. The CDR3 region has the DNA TGTGCCAGCAGCCCATTAGGGGCTCAGCCCCAGCATTTT.

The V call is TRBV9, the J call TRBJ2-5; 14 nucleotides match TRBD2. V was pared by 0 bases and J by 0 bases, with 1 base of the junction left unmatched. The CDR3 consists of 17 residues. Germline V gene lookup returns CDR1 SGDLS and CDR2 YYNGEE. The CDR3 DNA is TGTGCCAGCAGCGTAGGGACTAGCGGGGGGTACCAAGAGACCCAGTACTTC. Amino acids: CASSVGTSGGYQETQYF.

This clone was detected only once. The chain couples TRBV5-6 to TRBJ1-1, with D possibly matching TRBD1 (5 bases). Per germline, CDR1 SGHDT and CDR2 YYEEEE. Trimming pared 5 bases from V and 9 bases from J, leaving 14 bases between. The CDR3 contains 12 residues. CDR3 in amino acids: CASSRGTTKAFF. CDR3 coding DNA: TGTGCCAGCAGTCGGGGGACGACGAAAGCTTTCTTT.

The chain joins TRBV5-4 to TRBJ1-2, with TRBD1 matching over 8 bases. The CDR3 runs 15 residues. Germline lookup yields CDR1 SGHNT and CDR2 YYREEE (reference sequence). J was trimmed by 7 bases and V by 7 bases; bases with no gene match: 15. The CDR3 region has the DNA TGTGCCAGCGCCCCTCAGGGGGCTCTTTCTCGTGGCTACACCTTC. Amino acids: CASAPQGALSRGYTF.

CDR3 region: CASSELNSYAGTQYF. The CDR3 DNA reads as TGTGCCAGCAGTGAATTGAATAGTTACGCAGGGACCCAGTACTTC. This chain links TRBV6-4 with TRBJ2-5; D is unresolved. This CDR3 contains 15 residues. The V end lost 3 bases, the J end lost 7 bases, and 18 bases lay between the germline ends. Germline CDR1 is MRHNA and CDR2 is SNTAGT.

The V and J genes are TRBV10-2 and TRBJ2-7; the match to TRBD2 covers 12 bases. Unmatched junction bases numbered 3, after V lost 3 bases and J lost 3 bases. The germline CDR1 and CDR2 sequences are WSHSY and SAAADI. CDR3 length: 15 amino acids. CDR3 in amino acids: CASSELAGGLYEQYF. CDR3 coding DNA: TGCGCCAGCAGTGAACTAGCGGGGGGACTCTACGAGCAGTACTTC.

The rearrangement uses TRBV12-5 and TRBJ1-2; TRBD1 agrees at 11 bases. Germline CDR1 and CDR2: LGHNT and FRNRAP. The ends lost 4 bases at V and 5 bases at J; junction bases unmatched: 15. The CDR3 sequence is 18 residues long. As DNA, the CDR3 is TGTGCTAGTGGTTCCTATCCCGGGACAGGGGGAAGCAGGTATGGCTACACCTTC. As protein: CASGSYPGTGGSRYGYTF.

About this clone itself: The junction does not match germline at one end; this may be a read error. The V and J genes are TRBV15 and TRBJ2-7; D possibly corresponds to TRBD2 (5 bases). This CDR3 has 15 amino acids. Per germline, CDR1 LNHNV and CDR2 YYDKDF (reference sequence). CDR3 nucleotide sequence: TGTGCCACCAGCAGAGTCGAGGGAGTCTCCAACGAGCAGTACTTC. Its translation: CATSRVEGVSNEQYF.